This T cell receptor beta chain was retrieved from a study of blood T cell repertoires in COVID-19. The protocol was immunoSEQ multiplex PCR, while the TCRdb copy is restricted to in-frame clones and leaves out a portion. The sample includes some 80,000 clones, 60% to 85% seen only once; the top ten take roughly 5.9%. The sequence was obtained from a woman aged 80 or over with active or convalescent COVID-19. Sequenced material: peripheral blood.

The DNA for the CDR3 is TGTGCCAGCAGTCGGACAGTACTATCCTACGAGCAGTACTTC. This encodes CASSRTVLSYEQYF. The genes are TRBV6-2 or TRBV6-3 and TRBJ2-7; D might be TRBD1 (6 bases). This CDR3 comprises 14 residues. The V and J ends lost 5 bases and 1 base respectively, with 12 bases between them. Per germline, CDR1 MNHEY and CDR2 SVGEGT.